Shown below are 17 T cell receptor beta chains from a single sample sequenced in a study of T cell responses to AZD1222 COVID-19 vaccine (dated by TCRdb to the early 2020s). The time point tag for this specimen amounts to: baseline before first vaccination. The library was produced with the immunoSEQ multiplex PCR assay. In its TCRdb copy, this immuneACCESS table keeps in-frame sequences only and misses some clones. Where compared with another copy, unresolved V genes explain less than half of these, and the others have no known cause. The sample data list about 54,000 clones, and about 90% of these were observed just once. The ten largest account for around 2% of the sample. Sequenced here: peripheral blood, sampled on day 0 of AZD1222 vaccination. The source is an adult in good health.

The chain has TRBV5-1 and TRBJ1-4; the D is unclear. The germline gives CDR1 SGHRS, CDR2 YFSETQ. The CDR3 sequence is 15 residues long. Trimming pared 0 bases from V and 4 bases from J, leaving 10 bases between. The CDR3 loop is CASSLGTVINEKLFF. The CDR3 coding sequence is TGCGCCAGCAGCTTGGGTACCGTGATTAATGAAAAACTGTTTTTT.

This clone has a single count. The chain combines TRBV18 with TRBJ1-1, with unresolved D. Trimming cost V 3 bases and J 4 bases, with 18 bases left between them. The CDR3 covers 16 residues. CDR1 and CDR2 (germline): KGHSH, LQKENI. CDR3 amino acids: CASSPSQVRTATEAFF. As DNA, the CDR3 is TGTGCCAGCTCACCCTCCCAGGTCCGAACGGCCACTGAAGCTTTCTTT.

The rearrangement uses TRBV19 and TRBJ2-7, with no clear D. The CDR3 runs to 15 residues. Trimming stripped 4 bases from V and 2 bases from J, with 15 bases between. CDR1 is LNHDA, CDR2 SQIVND, per germline (reference sequence). The CDR3 loop is CASSRNRNNPYEQYF. CDR3 coding DNA: TGTGCCAGTAGTAGGAACAGAAACAACCCCTACGAGCAGTACTTC.

The chain links TRBV7-6 to TRBJ1-3, with 9 bases fitting TRBD1. Germline-derived CDR1 and CDR2 are SGHVS and FNYEAQ. Trimming took 0 bases from V and 4 from J; bases not matched to a gene: 4. There are 16 residues in the CDR3. CDR3 sequence reads: CASSLATGGSGNTIYF. The DNA for the CDR3 is TGTGCCAGCAGCTTAGCGACAGGGGGATCAGGAAACACCATATATTTT.

The V gene is TRBV7-3, the J gene TRBJ2-3; no firm D call. Germline V lookup: CDR1 SGHTA, CDR2 FQGTGA. The CDR3 spans 14 residues. Trimming pared 5 bases from V and 6 bases from J, leaving 15 bases between. DNA of the CDR3: TGTGCCAGCAGCCCATCCCCTGCACCGGATACGCAGTATTTT. Translation gives CASSPSPAPDTQYF.

The chain has TRBV28 and TRBJ1-5, with 7 bases identical to TRBD1. V dropped 6 bases and J dropped 2; count of bases not matched to a gene: 7. Germline CDR1 MDHEN, CDR2 SYDVKM. The CDR3 spans 15 residues. CDR3 nucleotides: TGTGCCAGCAGGGTACAGGGGACGGGCAATCAGCCCCAGCATTTT. Encoded protein: CASRVQGTGNQPQHF. Based on the CDR3 plus reference TRBV28 and TRBJ1-5, the full variable domain is DVKVTQSSRYLVKRTGEKVFLECVQDMDHENMFWYRQDPGLGLRLIYFSYDVKMKEKGDIPEGYSVSREKKERFSLILESASTNQTSMYLCASRVQGTGNQPQHFGDGTRLSIL.

The chain uses TRBV11-2 and TRBJ2-2; D unresolved. Germline lookup yields CDR1 SGHAT and CDR2 FQNNGV. Trimming removed 2 bases from V and 2 bases from J, with 3 bases in between. This CDR3 region has 13 residues. The CDR3 DNA sequence: TGTGCCAGCAGCTTAACCAACACCGGGGAGCTGTTTTTT. It yields the protein CASSLTNTGELFF.

The chain combines TRBV18 with TRBJ2-1, with TRBD2 identical over 11 bases. The V gene's germline CDR1 is KGHSH and CDR2 LQKENI. The CDR3 is made up of 16 amino acids. The ends lost 0 bases at V and 7 bases at J; junction bases unmatched: 5. The CDR3, as DNA: TGTGCCAGCTCACCACCGAAACTAGCGGGAGTAAATGAGCAGTTCTTC. Protein sequence: CASSPPKLAGVNEQFF. Drawing the rest from reference TRBV18 and TRBJ2-1, the complete variable domain is NAGVMQNPRHLVRRRGQEARLRCSPMKGHSHVYWYRQLPEEGLKFMVYLQKENIIDESGMPKERFSAEFPKEGPSILRIQQVVRGDSAAYFCASSPPKLAGVNEQFFGPGTRLTVL.

The chain is built from TRBV27 and TRBJ2-2; unclear D gene. Trimming took off 8 bases at V and 1 base at J, with 20 bases between the two ends. The germline V gene encodes CDR1 MNHEY and CDR2 SMNVEV (reference sequence). The length of the CDR3 is 17 residues. As DNA, the CDR3 is TGTGCCAGCGGGGTAGGATTCCAACTGGGGAACACCGGGGAGCTGTTTTTT. Protein: CASGVGFQLGNTGELFF.

This sequence joins TRBV2 and TRBJ1-2; tentatively, D is TRBD1 (5 bases). CDR3 length: 13 amino acids. CDR1 SNHLY and CDR2 FYNNEI come from the germline V gene. Trimming took off 1 base at V and 4 bases at J, with 7 bases between the two ends. DNA for the CDR3: TGTGCCAGCAGTGAAGGACAGCCCTATGGCTACACCTTC. This encodes CASSEGQPYGYTF.

In its sample, this clone was seen a few times. Other DNA sequences from this sample encode an identical CDR3 as well. The J gene is TRBJ1-5, the V gene TRBV19; 8 nucleotides line up with TRBD1. The CDR3 sequence is 14 residues long. In germline, CDR1 is LNHDA, CDR2 SQIVND (reference sequence). The V and J ends lost 4 bases and 2 bases, in that order; junction bases with no gene match: 1. CDR3 loop: CASSTTGGNQPQHF. DNA of the CDR3: TGTGCCAGTAGTACGACAGGGGGCAATCAGCCCCAGCATTTT.

The chain links TRBV28 to TRBJ1-2, with D perhaps TRBD1 (5 bases). The CDR3 consists of 14 residues. The V gene lost 5 bases and the J gene lost 8 bases, with 18 bases spanning the gap. Germline V gene sequence: CDR1 MDHEN, CDR2 SYDVKM. This CDR3 is CASSPGRLTIGYTF. In DNA form, the CDR3 reads TGTGCCAGCAGTCCGGGACGGTTGACTATCGGCTACACCTTC.

The CDR3 loop reads CASRSGTGGRNTIYF. CDR3 in DNA: TGTGCCAGCAGATCCGGGACAGGGGGGAGAAACACCATATATTTT. This chain connects TRBV28 to TRBJ1-3; 11 bases are a match to TRBD1. Germline-derived CDR1 and CDR2 are MDHEN and SYDVKM. V trimming: 6 bases; J trimming: 5 bases; junction bases outside the gene matches: 6. The CDR3 consists of 15 residues.

V gene TRBV7-8 combines with J gene TRBJ1-2; 8 positions agree with TRBD1. The germline V gene encodes CDR1 SGHVS and CDR2 FQNEAQ. The CDR3 covers 15 residues. V lost 1 base and J lost 7; bases outside the gene matches: 8. CDR3 sequence reads: CASSLGVQGAGGYTF. CDR3 bases: TGTGCCAGCAGCTTAGGTGTGCAGGGGGCAGGTGGCTACACCTTC.

The chain carries TRBV5-5 and TRBJ1-6; D is uncertain. The CDR3 has 15 residues. Trimming stripped 6 bases from V and 1 base from J, with 11 bases between. The V gene's germline CDR1 is SGHKS and CDR2 YYEKEE (reference sequence). The CDR3 here is CASKGDTSYNSPLHF. CDR3 DNA: TGTGCCAGCAAAGGTGATACTTCCTATAATTCACCCCTCCACTTT.

The rearrangement links TRBV28 to TRBJ1-1; no clear D gene. The CDR3 covers 14 residues. Trimming shortened V by 5 bases and J by 1 base, and 11 bases separated the two germline ends. CDR1 is MDHEN and CDR2 is SYDVKM in the germline V gene. CDR3: CASSTPVANTEAFF. As DNA, the CDR3 is TGTGCCAGCAGTACACCGGTAGCGAACACTGAAGCTTTCTTT. The whole variable domain, filled in from reference TRBV28 and TRBJ1-1, reads DVKVTQSSRYLVKRTGEKVFLECVQDMDHENMFWYRQDPGLGLRLIYFSYDVKMKEKGDIPEGYSVSREKKERFSLILESASTNQTSMYLCASSTPVANTEAFFGQGTRLTVV.

The V call is TRBV3-1 (or the pseudogene TRBV3-2), the J call TRBJ1-3, with D tentatively TRBD1 (5 bases). Trimming removed 3 bases from V and 0 bases from J, with 12 bases in between. The CDR3 runs 16 residues. Per the germline V gene, CDR1 is LGHDT and CDR2 is YNNKEL (reference sequence). The CDR3 sequence: CASSQQRGTSGNTIYF. The DNA of the CDR3 is TGTGCCAGCAGCCAGCAAAGAGGGACCTCTGGAAACACCATATATTTT.